Listed here are 10 T cell receptor beta chains from one sample, sequenced in a study of response to subunit inactivated influenza vaccine. From the RT-PCR reads, TCRdb called clonotypes with MiXCR, one entry per CDR3 protein. The sample has a few hundred thousand distinct CDR3 sequences, 13% to 15% seen once. The material was PBMCs from blood, obtained roughly 13 days after vaccination. The origin of the receptors is a man over 45 who received an inactivated influenza vaccine.

The chain is built from TRBV28 and TRBJ2-5; 8 positions agree with TRBD2. Germline V gene data show CDR1 as MDHEN and CDR2 as SYDVKM. V dropped 3 bases and J dropped 4; count of bases not matched to a gene: 19. The CDR3 is 19 residues long. The CDR3 loop is CASSFLRKTSGLDPETQYF. In DNA, the CDR3 is TGTGCCAGCAGTTTCCTTCGAAAAACCTCGGGACTAGACCCAGAGACCCAGTACTTC.

In DNA, the CDR3 is TGTGCCACCCGAAGTTCCGGGACTAGCCCAGAGAGCCTCAACAGATGGAATGAGCAGTTCTTC. Translation gives CATRSSGTSPESLNRWNEQFF. The V and J genes are TRBV6-2 or TRBV6-3 and TRBJ2-1; 9 bases match TRBD2. Germline V gives CDR1 MNHEY, CDR2 SVGEGT. The CDR3 runs 21 residues. V shed 10 bases, J shed 7 bases, and the junction held 32 bases outside the gene matches.

This clonotype has only one observation. The chain employs TRBV12-3 or TRBV12-4 and TRBJ1-1; the match to TRBD1 covers 10 bases. V dropped 6 bases and J dropped 9; count of bases not matched to a gene: 4. This CDR3 spans 12 amino acids. The CDR3 loop reads CASSRDRGQAFF. The CDR3 DNA reads TGTGCCAGCAGCCGGGACAGGGGCCAAGCTTTCTTT.

The chain employs TRBV12-3 or TRBV12-4 and TRBJ2-3; TRBD1 is a possible D gene (6 bases). With 5 bases removed from V and 0 bases from J, the gap between germline ends came to 12 bases. The CDR3 extends over 15 amino acids. CDR3 amino acids: CASSHRVSSTDTQYF. CDR3 coding DNA: TGTGCCAGCAGTCACAGGGTTTCTAGCACAGATACGCAGTATTTT.

This clonotype was counted only a few times. The gene calls are TRBV30 and TRBJ1-1; D gene uncertain. Germline CDR1 and CDR2: GTSNPN and SVGIG (reference sequence). The CDR3 is made up of 15 amino acids. V was cut by 2 bases and J by 1 base, with 14 bases left in between. The chain's CDR3 is CAWSILRRTNTEAFF. The CDR3 coding sequence is TGTGCCTGGAGTATTCTAAGGCGGACGAACACTGAAGCTTTCTTT.

This clonotype was detected ten times or more. V usage is TRBV12-3 or TRBV12-4 and J usage is TRBJ2-7; TRBD1 or TRBD2 may be the D gene (5 bases each). Trimming took off 6 bases at V and 4 bases at J, with 16 bases between the two ends. The CDR3 spans 14 residues. Here the CDR3 reads CASSRLRGGYEQYF. The DNA of the CDR3 is TGTGCCAGCAGCAGACTAAGGGGCGGGTACGAGCAGTACTTC.

The CDR3 sequence is CASSLVWQGLQETQYF. Written as DNA, the CDR3 is TGTGCCAGCAGTTTAGTGTGGCAGGGGCTCCAAGAGACCCAGTACTTC. The rearrangement links TRBV12-3 or TRBV12-4 to TRBJ2-5, with D perhaps matching TRBD1 (6 bases). There are 16 residues in the CDR3. V lost 1 base and J lost 1, with 13 bases in between.

In its sample, this clonotype was seen a few times. This chain joins TRBV7-9 and TRBJ2-1, with unresolved D. Germline CDR1 is SEHNR and CDR2 is FQNEAQ (reference sequence). With 3 bases removed from V and 8 bases from J, the gap between germline ends came to 5 bases. The CDR3 consists of 11 residues. The CDR3 DNA is TGTGCCAGCAGCTTTAACGATGAGCAGTTCTTC. Encoded protein: CASSFNDEQFF.

The chain joins TRBV7-9 to TRBJ2-1, with 12 bases lining up with TRBD2. V gave up 6 bases and J gave up 8 bases; unmatched junction bases: 8. Germline V CDR1 and CDR2: SEHNR, FQNEAQ (reference sequence). This CDR3 has 15 amino acids. Here the CDR3 reads CASREGLAGRDEQFF. The CDR3, as DNA: TGTGCCAGCAGGGAAGGACTAGCGGGACGTGATGAGCAGTTCTTC.

This chain links TRBV18 with TRBJ2-7; 8 bases fit TRBD1. The V and J ends lost 1 base and 0 bases, in that order; junction bases with no gene match: 5. Looked up from germline, CDR1 is KGHSH and CDR2 is LQKENI. The CDR3 contains 16 residues. In nucleotides, the CDR3 is TGTGCCAGCTCACCACTCGGGACAGGCCGCTCCTACGAGCAGTACTTC. It is translated as CASSPLGTGRSYEQYF. The full variable domain, its missing parts supplied by reference TRBV18 and TRBJ2-7, is NAGVMQNPRHLVRRRGQEARLRCSPMKGHSHVYWYRQLPEEGLKFMVYLQKENIIDESGMPKERFSAEFPKEGPSILRIQQVVRGDSAAYFCASSPLGTGRSYEQYFGPGTRLTVT.